Below are 21 T cell receptor beta chains sequenced from a single sample in a study of cytomegalovirus exposure and HLA in healthy donors. The primer mix had 60 Vbeta and 13 Jbeta primers. Only in-frame clones appear in the TCRdb table, and some are missing; sequencing was by immunoSEQ multiplex PCR. Counted here are roughly 110,000 clones, approximately 76% occurring once; the ten biggest clones make up about 2.3%. The specimen sequenced was PBMCs. The receptors originated from a man between 18 and 35 years old in good health and CMV-seronegative.

The chain carries TRBV7-9 and TRBJ2-1; TRBD2 matches at 7 bases. The junction had 6 bases not matched to a gene; V was cut back by 7 bases and J by 3 bases. CDR1 is SEHNR, CDR2 FQNEAQ, per germline (reference sequence). The CDR3 sequence is 14 residues long. The CDR3: CASTRDYRYNEQFF. CDR3 sequence (DNA): TGTGCCAGCACCCGGGACTACCGCTACAATGAGCAGTTCTTC.

This clone was found a few times. V and J are TRBV5-6 and TRBJ2-6; 7 bases match TRBD1. The CDR3 loop spans 14 amino acids. V shed 5 bases and J 3 bases; nucleotides not matched to a gene: 2. CDR1 is SGHDT and CDR2 is YYEEEE in the germline V gene. The CDR3 sequence: CASSRGLGANVLTF. In DNA form, the CDR3 reads TGTGCCAGCAGTAGGGGGCTTGGGGCCAACGTCCTGACTTTC.

The chain has TRBV5-1 and TRBJ2-7, with TRBD1 matching 7 bases. Germline V CDR1 and CDR2: SGHRS, YFSETQ. CDR3 length: 12 amino acids. The ends lost 4 bases at V and 3 bases at J; junction bases unmatched: 1. Here the CDR3 DNA reads TGCGCCAGCAGCCGACAGGGCTACGAGCAGTACTTC. Amino acid sequence: CASSRQGYEQYF.

The chain couples TRBV19 to TRBJ1-5, with D perhaps TRBD1 (6 bases). CDR1 and CDR2 from the germline V gene are LNHDA and SQIVND (reference sequence). Trimming removed 4 bases from V and 7 bases from J, with 11 bases in between. The CDR3 has 13 amino acids. The CDR3 sequence: CASSNTGLQPQHF. CDR3 sequence (DNA): TGTGCCAGTAGTAATACAGGGTTACAGCCCCAGCATTTT.

This clone was counted only a few times. The gene calls are TRBV6-1 and TRBJ2-7; D might be TRBD2 (6 bases). Germline values: CDR1 MNHNS, CDR2 SASEGT. V lost 7 bases and J 3 bases, leaving 7 bases between the germline ends. CDR3 length: 11 residues. Written as DNA, the CDR3 is TGTGCCAGCACGGGGGTCTACGAGCAGTACTTC. It yields the protein CASTGVYEQYF.

V and J are TRBV6-5 and TRBJ2-7; D gene ambiguous. The CDR3 extends over 14 amino acids. V dropped 0 bases and J dropped 2 bases, with 8 bases sitting between them. CDR1 MNHEY and CDR2 SVGAGI come from the germline V gene. CDR3 amino acids: CASSYSSGTYEQYF. The CDR3 DNA reads as TGTGCCAGCAGTTACTCGTCAGGTACCTACGAGCAGTACTTC.

This clone was detected only once. The chain combines TRBV29-1 with TRBJ2-1; possibly TRBD2 for D (5 bases). CDR1 SQVTM and CDR2 ANQGSEA come from the germline V gene. V shed 5 bases and J shed 8 bases, with 13 bases lying between them. The CDR3 totals 12 residues. Here the CDR3 DNA reads TGCAGCGTTAGTAGCGTTAACGATGAGCAGTTCTTC. Translation: CSVSSVNDEQFF.

The chain couples TRBV4-2 to TRBJ2-7; D perhaps matches TRBD1 (5 bases). From germline, CDR1 is LGHNA and CDR2 YNFKEQ. This CDR3 spans 15 amino acids. V was shortened by 0 bases and J by 2 bases, with 11 bases between the two germline ends. As DNA, the CDR3 is TGTGCCAGCAGCCAAGAACTCAGGGCACCCTACGAGCAGTACTTC. This encodes CASSQELRAPYEQYF.

The chain carries TRBV5-6 and TRBJ1-2; D might be TRBD1 (5 bases). From germline, CDR1 is SGHDT and CDR2 YYEEEE. This CDR3 spans 15 amino acids. Trimming stripped 4 bases from V and 3 bases from J, with 16 bases between. CDR3 amino acids: CASSPGAAAYYGYTF. The CDR3 DNA reads as TGTGCCAGCAGCCCTGGGGCCGCCGCCTACTATGGCTACACCTTC.

The chain combines TRBV4-3 with TRBJ1-4; D is unclear. The CDR3 contains 15 residues. Between the trimmed V and J ends, which lost 4 bases and 0 bases, there was a span of 9 bases. CDR1 LGHNA and CDR2 YSLEER come from the germline V gene. CDR3 bases: TGCGCCAGCAGCCCCCGGAGAGCAACTAATGAAAAACTGTTTTTT. The encoded protein is CASSPRRATNEKLFF.

This clone has only a few counts. This chain connects TRBV5-1 to TRBJ1-1; D gene uncertain. The CDR3 has 13 amino acids. Trimming took 1 base from V and 1 from J, leaving 5 bases between them. Per germline, CDR1 SGHRS and CDR2 YFSETQ. CDR3 amino acids: CASSLTGNTEAFF. The CDR3 DNA is TGCGCCAGCAGCTTGACCGGGAACACTGAAGCTTTCTTT.

V gene TRBV18 combines with J gene TRBJ2-5; D gene unclear. Germline CDR1 reads KGHSH; CDR2 reads LQKENI. There are 15 residues in the CDR3. The ends were cut back, 0 bases at V and 1 base at J, with 9 bases in the middle. As DNA, the CDR3 is TGTGCCAGCTCACCACCCAGGCAAATCCAAGAGACCCAGTACTTC. It encodes CASSPPRQIQETQYF.

The DNA for the CDR3 is TGTGCCAGCAGCCCCCTGGCGGGACAGGGTGGAACCAGTGAAAAACTGTTTTTT. Translated: CASSPLAGQGGTSEKLFF. The rearrangement links TRBV4-2 to TRBJ1-4; 9 bases fit TRBD1. There are 18 residues in the CDR3. Trimming removed 4 bases from V and 7 bases from J; junction bases left unmatched: 16. Germline V gene lookup returns CDR1 LGHNA and CDR2 YNFKEQ.

The table lists this clone with a few counts. This sequence joins TRBV7-6 and TRBJ2-7, with D possibly being TRBD2 (6 bases). Germline lookup yields CDR1 SGHVS and CDR2 FNYEAQ. The CDR3 runs to 14 residues. Deletions cut 3 bases from V and 4 bases from J, with 13 bases between. This chain's CDR3 is CASSLGRAGYEQYF. CDR3 sequence (DNA): TGTGCCAGCAGCTTGGGCAGGGCGGGGTACGAGCAGTACTTC.

The V and J genes are TRBV5-1 and TRBJ1-2; possible D gene TRBD1, 6 bases. Germline lookup yields CDR1 SGHRS and CDR2 YFSETQ. The CDR3 length is 13 residues. Trimming cost V 0 bases and J 6 bases, with 9 bases left between them. CDR3 in amino acids: CASSLVQGHGYTF. DNA for the CDR3: TGCGCCAGCAGCTTGGTACAGGGCCATGGCTACACCTTC.

CDR3 residues: CASSSGGYTEAFF. CDR3 coding DNA: TGTGCCAGCAGTTCGGGGGGGTACACTGAAGCTTTCTTT. The V call is TRBV7-3, the J call TRBJ1-1, with D perhaps TRBD1 (5 bases). V was clipped by 6 bases and J by 3 bases, with 11 bases between them. The germline V gene has CDR1 SGHTA and CDR2 FQGTGA. The CDR3 length is 13 residues.

This rearrangement joins TRBV18 to TRBJ1-6; 7 bases fit TRBD1. The CDR3 has 15 residues. Germline values: CDR1 KGHSH, CDR2 LQKENI. V lost 4 bases and J lost 7; bases outside the gene matches: 7. The CDR3 DNA sequence: TGTGCCAGCTCACTAAAGGGACAGACAAATTCACCCCTCCACTTT. Translated: CASSLKGQTNSPLHF.

This clone occurred a few times. This chain links TRBV28 with TRBJ1-2; D may be TRBD1 (6 bases). The CDR3 loop spans 16 amino acids. The V gene's germline CDR1 is MDHEN and CDR2 SYDVKM. V lost 6 bases, J lost 3 bases, and 20 bases lay in between. CDR3: CASSWTAKRLHYGYTF. For the CDR3, the DNA is TGTGCCAGCAGCTGGACAGCCAAACGACTCCACTATGGCTACACCTTC.

In this sample, this clone turned up once. The chain is built from TRBV7-9 and TRBJ1-3, with 7 bases aligning to TRBD1. Germline CDR1 and CDR2: SEHNR and FQNEAQ (reference sequence). CDR3 length: 17 amino acids. Losses at the gene ends were 5 bases for V and 3 bases for J; bases not matched to a gene: 13. The CDR3 nucleotides are TGTGCCAGCAGCCATCCGACAGGGTTCGTTTTTGGAAACACCATATATTTT. It encodes CASSHPTGFVFGNTIYF.

This chain links TRBV27 with TRBJ2-6; 8 bases fit TRBD1. V was pared by 1 base and J by 0 bases, with 8 bases of the junction left unmatched. The CDR3 runs to 19 residues. In germline, CDR1 is MNHEY, CDR2 SMNVEV (reference sequence). CDR3 bases: TGTGCCAGCAGTTTATTAGGAACAGGGGGTAACTCTGGGGCCAACGTCCTGACTTTC. This translates into CASSLLGTGGNSGANVLTF.

This clone was picked up one time. The chain links TRBV2 to TRBJ2-1, with 8 bases aligning to TRBD1. Losses at the gene ends were 6 bases for V and 1 base for J; bases not matched to a gene: 8. Looked up from germline, CDR1 is SNHLY and CDR2 is FYNNEI. The CDR3 length is 16 residues. The CDR3, as DNA: TGTGCCAGCAGGGGACAGGTCCCAAGTTCCTACAATGAGCAGTTCTTC. This translates into CASRGQVPSSYNEQFF.